This entry is about one T cell receptor beta chain. Deletions cut 5 bases from V and 10 bases from J, with 15 bases between. The CDR3 is 14 amino acids. CDR1 and CDR2 (germline): MNHEY, SVGEGT. This sample was taken from a study of T cell responses to AZD1222 COVID-19 vaccine. Using immunoSEQ multiplex PCR, the repertoire was profiled, and TCRdb retains in-frame clones only, with some absent. The sample has roughly 100,000 clones, over 70% seen once. The source was peripheral blood, collected on day 0 of AZD1222 vaccination. The rearrangement uses TRBV6-2 or TRBV6-3 and TRBJ1-6; D is undetermined. The origin of this receptor is an adult in good health. CDR3: CASSPYGPESPLHF. CDR3 sequence (DNA): TGTGCCAGCAGTCCGTATGGTCCCGAGTCACCCCTCCACTTT.